The rows below give T cell receptor beta chains drawn from one sample of a study of identical twins. TCRdb called the 5' RACE reads again in MiXCR, with one record for every CDR3 protein. The sample includes hundreds of thousands of distinct CDR3 sequences, 6.1% of them seen just once. The specimen was naive T cells sorted from blood. These receptors originate from a man between 18 and 29 years old in good health. CDR3s include the opening cysteine and the closing phenylalanine or tryptophan. The D gene is left open where the match is weak. Clone size is stated in some rows and not others, as once, few, many or a class when expanded.

clone_size	cdr3_length	j_call	d_call	v_call	cdr3_nt	cdr3_aa
few	15	TRBJ2-2	NA	TRBV3-1	TGTGCCAGCAGCCAGACTGGGGCGGTAACCGGGGAGCTGTTTTTT	CASSQTGAVTGELFF
many	13	TRBJ1-2	NA	TRBV11-2	TGTGCCAGCAGCTTAGAGAGGGGACATGGCTACACCTTC	CASSLERGHGYTF
NA	15	TRBJ1-2	TRBD1	TRBV28	TGTGCCAGCAGTTTAATGGGGACAGTAAGTGGTGGCTACACCTTC	CASSLMGTVSGGYTF
many	12	TRBJ2-1	NA	TRBV6-5	TGTGCCAGCAGTTACACAGGCTGGGAGCAGTTCTTC	CASSYTGWEQFF
few	13	TRBJ2-5	NA	TRBV20-1	TGCAGTGCTAGTGAGGGGGGGAAAGGGACCCAGTACTTC	CSASEGGKGTQYF
many	13	TRBJ2-1	NA	TRBV3-1	TGTGCCAGCAGCCAGCCGGGACCCGATGAGCAGTTCTTC	CASSQPGPDEQFF
NA	15	TRBJ2-2	TRBD1	TRBV11-2	TGTGCCAGCAGCTCCGGGACAGGGCGGACCGGGGAGCTGTTTTTT	CASSSGTGRTGELFF
many	11	TRBJ1-5	NA	TRBV29-1	TGCAGCGTTGTGGTCAGCGGAGATCAGCATTTT	CSVVVSGDQHF
NA	13	TRBJ2-1	NA	TRBV29-1	TGCAGCGTTGCTGGACAGAACTACAATGAGCAGTTCTTC	CSVAGQNYNEQFF
many	14	TRBJ1-4	TRBD1	TRBV5-1	TGCGCCAGCAGTCCGACAGGGACAAGTGAAAAACTGTTTTTT	CASSPTGTSEKLFF
NA	13	TRBJ2-5	NA	TRBV15	TGTGCCACCGCCGAACAGGGACCGGGGACCCAGTACTTC	CATAEQGPGTQYF
many	15	TRBJ2-3	TRBD2	TRBV4-3	TGCGCCAGCAGCCAAGATTTAGCGGGAGGGGGTACGCAGTATTTT	CASSQDLAGGGTQYF
many	11	TRBJ2-3	NA	TRBV5-5	TGTGCCAGCAGCTTGGTACCTACGCAGTATTTT	CASSLVPTQYF
many	14	TRBJ1-5	NA	TRBV12-3/TRBV12-4	TGTGCCAGCAGTTTGGCGGATAGCAATCAGCCCCAGCATTTT	CASSLADSNQPQHF
NA	15	TRBJ2-5	NA	TRBV25-1	TGTGCCAGCAGTCCTATTAGGGGAGGTGGGGAGACCCAGTACTTC	CASSPIRGGGETQYF
many	15	TRBJ2-2	TRBD2	TRBV20-1	TGCAGTGCTAGGAGGCTAGCGGATCCCACCGGGGAGCTGTTTTTT	CSARRLADPTGELFF
NA	17	TRBJ2-5	NA	TRBV3-1	TGTGCCAGCAGCCAGATCTTGGGACGCCCCGGCCAAGAGACCCAGTACTTC	CASSQILGRPGQETQYF
many	13	TRBJ1-2	TRBD1	TRBV27	TGTGCCAGCAGTTCACAGGGGGCGCTTGGCTACACCTTC	CASSSQGALGYTF
many	13	TRBJ2-5	NA	TRBV4-3	TGCGCCAGCAGCCCACAGTACCAAGAGACCCAGTACTTC	CASSPQYQETQYF
many	14	TRBJ2-1	NA	TRBV20-1	TGCAGTGCTAGAGGCGGGACCCCCTGGGCTGAGCAGTTCTTC	CSARGGTPWAEQFF
NA	17	TRBJ2-6	TRBD1	TRBV19	TGTGCCAGTAGTATAAACTCAGGGGGCAGTGGGGCCAACGTCCTGACTTTC	CASSINSGGSGANVLTF
NA	14	TRBJ2-3	NA	TRBV20-1	TGCAGTGCTACCGGACTTAACAGCACAGATACGCAGTATTTT	CSATGLNSTDTQYF
many	14	TRBJ2-7	TRBD1	TRBV20-1	TGCAGTGCTAGATTGGACAGGGGAGACGGCGAGCAGTACTTC	CSARLDRGDGEQYF
NA	16	TRBJ2-5	TRBD1	TRBV11-2	TGTGCCAGCAGCCAGTCGGGACAGCAAAGTGGAGAGACCCAGTACTTC	CASSQSGQQSGETQYF
NA	14	TRBJ1-2	NA	TRBV15	TGTGCCACCAGCAGAGATGGAGTAAACTATGGCTACACCTTC	CATSRDGVNYGYTF
NA	13	TRBJ2-7	NA	TRBV20-1	TGCAGTGCCGGGCCAGGGCGACTGTACGAGCAGTACTTC	CSAGPGRLYEQYF
many	12	TRBJ1-2	NA	TRBV7-9	TGTGCCAGCAGCTCGGTCAACTATGGCTACACCTTC	CASSSVNYGYTF
few	14	TRBJ2-1	NA	TRBV6-1	TGTGCCAGGTCGGCCAACCTATACTACAATGAGCAGTTCTTC	CARSANLYYNEQFF
NA	14	TRBJ2-1	TRBD1	TRBV6-2/TRBV6-3	TGTGCCAGCAATATAAGACAGGGGGCCTATGAGCAGTTCTTC	CASNIRQGAYEQFF
many	12	TRBJ2-1	NA	TRBV4-1	TGCGCCAGCAGCCAAGTCGGCACTGAGCAGTTCTTC	CASSQVGTEQFF
few	17	TRBJ2-2	TRBD2	TRBV9	TGTGCCAGCAGCTCTTACGGGACTAGCGGGAGTGCCGGGGAGCTGTTTTTT	CASSSYGTSGSAGELFF
few	16	TRBJ2-3	NA	TRBV6-2/TRBV6-3	TGTGCCAGCAGTTACGGCCCGGCGGGAAGCACAGATACGCAGTATTTT	CASSYGPAGSTDTQYF
many	16	TRBJ2-2	TRBD1	TRBV15	TGTGCCACCAGCAGAGGAGGGGGCCAGGGGACCGGGGAGCTGTTTTTT	CATSRGGGQGTGELFF
many	11	TRBJ1-2	NA	TRBV24-1	TGTGCCACCAGACAGGGATATGGCTACACCTTC	CATRQGYGYTF
NA	14	TRBJ2-7	TRBD1	TRBV29-1	TGCAGCGGTGAACCGGGACAGGGGTTCTGCGAGCAGTACTTC	CSGEPGQGFCEQYF
many	13	TRBJ1-6	TRBD1	TRBV20-1	TGCAGTGCTCGACAGGGGTATAATTCACCCCTCCACTTT	CSARQGYNSPLHF